Presented here are 5 T cell receptor beta chains from one specimen sequenced in a study of radiotherapy plus CTLA-4 blockade in lung cancer. The repertoire was sequenced with immunoSEQ multiplex PCR; TCRdb's copy has only in-frame clones and lacks some. Counted here are roughly 110,000 clones, over 65% occurring once; the ten biggest clones make up about 3.5%. The input for sequencing was peripheral blood, taken from a patient treated with radiotherapy plus ipilimumab. These receptor sequences come from a human donor with non-small cell lung cancer that progressed on radiotherapy plus ipilimumab. Some clones in this sample may be carry-over from other donors' samples.

This clone has a single count. The J gene is TRBJ2-1, the V gene TRBV30; TRBD2 matches at 10 bases. The V gene end was trimmed by 0 bases and the J gene end by 3 bases; junction bases not matched to a gene: 5. Germline loops: CDR1 GTSNPN, CDR2 SVGIG (reference sequence). The CDR3 sequence is 16 residues long. The CDR3 coding sequence is TGTGCCTGGAGTGTAGGATCTAGCGGGAGCTACAATGAGCAGTTCTTC. It yields the protein CAWSVGSSGSYNEQFF.

This clone has a single count. The chain links TRBV7-2 to TRBJ1-5; TRBD1 might be the D (5 bases). The CDR3 covers 15 residues. V was pared by 5 bases and J by 2 bases, with 13 bases between. From germline, CDR1 is SGHTA and CDR2 FQGNSA. CDR3 in amino acids: CASSQVGQGNQPQHF. As DNA, the CDR3 is TGTGCCAGCAGCCAAGTGGGGCAGGGCAATCAGCCCCAGCATTTT. The whole variable domain, filled in from reference TRBV7-2 and TRBJ1-5, reads GAGVSQSPSNKVTEKGKDVELRCDPISGHTALYWYRQSLGQGLEFLIYFQGNSAPDKSGLPSDRFSAERTGGSVSTLTIQRTQQEDSAVYLCASSQVGQGNQPQHFGDGTRLSIL.

This chain joins TRBV28 and TRBJ1-6, with 7 positions matching TRBD1. The ends lost 2 bases at V and 7 bases at J; junction bases unmatched: 11. The CDR3 consists of 17 residues. Germline V CDR1 and CDR2: MDHEN, SYDVKM. CDR3 DNA: TGTGCCAGCAGTTTACAACAGGGGAGGTTGGGCAATTCACCCCTCCACTTT. Encoded protein: CASSLQQGRLGNSPLHF.

Only a few counts were recorded for this clone. This sequence joins TRBV21-1 and TRBJ2-5. TRBV21-1 is deemed a pseudogene. The length of the CDR3 is 21 residues. The CDR3 DNA reads TGTGCCAGCAGCAAAGGAGGTAGTGGCGGTCGGCGCCGGGGGCGTGGAGAGACCCAGTACTTC. Translated: CASSKGGSGGRRRGRGETQYF.

V and J are TRBV15 and TRBJ2-7; D is possibly TRBD1 (5 bases). CDR1 is LNHNV, CDR2 YYDKDF, per germline (reference sequence). The CDR3 totals 15 residues. Trimming removed 1 base from V and 0 bases from J, with 10 bases in between. For the CDR3, the DNA is TGTGCCACCAGCAGAGTGGCAGGGATCTCCTACGAGCAGTACTTC. This encodes CATSRVAGISYEQYF.